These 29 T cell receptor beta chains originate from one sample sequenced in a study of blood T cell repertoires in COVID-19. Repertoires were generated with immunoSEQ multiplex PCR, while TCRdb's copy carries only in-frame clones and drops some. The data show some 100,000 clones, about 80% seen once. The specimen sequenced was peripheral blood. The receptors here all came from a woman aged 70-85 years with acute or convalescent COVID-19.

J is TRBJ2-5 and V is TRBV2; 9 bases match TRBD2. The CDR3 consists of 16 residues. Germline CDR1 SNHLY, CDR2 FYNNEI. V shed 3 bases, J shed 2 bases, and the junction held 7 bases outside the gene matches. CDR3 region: CASSEGFAGGQETQYF. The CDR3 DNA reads TGTGCCAGCAGTGAGGGTTTCGCGGGGGGGCAAGAGACCCAGTACTTC.

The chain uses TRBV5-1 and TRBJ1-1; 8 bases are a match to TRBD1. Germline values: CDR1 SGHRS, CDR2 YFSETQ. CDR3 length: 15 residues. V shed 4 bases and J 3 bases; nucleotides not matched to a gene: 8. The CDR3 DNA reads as TGCGCCAGCAGCCTAAGGACAGGGTCGGACACTGAAGCTTTCTTT. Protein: CASSLRTGSDTEAFF.

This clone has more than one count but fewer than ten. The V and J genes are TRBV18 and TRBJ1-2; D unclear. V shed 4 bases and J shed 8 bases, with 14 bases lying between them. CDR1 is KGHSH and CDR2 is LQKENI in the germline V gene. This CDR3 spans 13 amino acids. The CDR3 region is CASSRQNSEGYTF. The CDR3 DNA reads TGTGCCAGCTCACGACAAAACTCCGAGGGCTACACCTTC. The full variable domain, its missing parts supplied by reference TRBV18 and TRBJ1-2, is NAGVMQNPRHLVRRRGQEARLRCSPMKGHSHVYWYRQLPEEGLKFMVYLQKENIIDESGMPKERFSAEFPKEGPSILRIQQVVRGDSAAYFCASSRQNSEGYTFGSGTRLTVV.

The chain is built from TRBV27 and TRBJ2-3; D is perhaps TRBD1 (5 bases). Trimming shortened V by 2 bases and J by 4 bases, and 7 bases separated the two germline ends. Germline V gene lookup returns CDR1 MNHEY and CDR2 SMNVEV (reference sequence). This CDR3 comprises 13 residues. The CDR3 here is CASSLDRSDTQYF. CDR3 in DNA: TGTGCCAGCAGTTTAGACAGATCAGATACGCAGTATTTT.

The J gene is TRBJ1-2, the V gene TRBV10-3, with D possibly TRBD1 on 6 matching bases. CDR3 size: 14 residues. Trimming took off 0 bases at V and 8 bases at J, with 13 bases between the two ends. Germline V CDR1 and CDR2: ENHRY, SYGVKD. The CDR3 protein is CAISESEQGGGYTF. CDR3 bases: TGTGCCATCAGTGAGTCTGAACAGGGCGGCGGCTACACCTTC.

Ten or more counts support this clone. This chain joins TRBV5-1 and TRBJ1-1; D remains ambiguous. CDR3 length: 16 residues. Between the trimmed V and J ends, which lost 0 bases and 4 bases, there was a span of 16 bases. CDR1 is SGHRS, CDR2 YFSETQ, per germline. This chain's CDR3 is CASSLVVELGSTEAFF. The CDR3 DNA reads TGCGCCAGCAGCTTGGTGGTTGAACTAGGTAGCACTGAAGCTTTCTTT.

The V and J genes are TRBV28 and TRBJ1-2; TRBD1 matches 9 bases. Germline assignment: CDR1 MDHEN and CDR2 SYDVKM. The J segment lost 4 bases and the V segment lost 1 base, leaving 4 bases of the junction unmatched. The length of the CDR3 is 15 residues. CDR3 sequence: CASSLSGQGSYGYTF. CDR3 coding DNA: TGTGCCAGCAGTTTATCCGGACAGGGGTCCTATGGCTACACCTTC.

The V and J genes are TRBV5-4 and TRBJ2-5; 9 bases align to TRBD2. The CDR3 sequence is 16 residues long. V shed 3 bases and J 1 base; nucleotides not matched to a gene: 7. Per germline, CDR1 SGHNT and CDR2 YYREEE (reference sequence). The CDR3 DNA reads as TGTGCCAGCAGCTCTCAACAAGCGGGGGGCCAAGAGACCCAGTACTTC. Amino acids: CASSSQQAGGQETQYF. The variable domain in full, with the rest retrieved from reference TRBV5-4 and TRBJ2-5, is ETGVTQSPTHLIKTRGQQVTLRCSSQSGHNTVSWYQQALGQGPQFIFQYYREEENGRGNFPPRFSGLQFPNYSSELNVNALELDDSALYLCASSSQQAGGQETQYFGPGTRLLVL.

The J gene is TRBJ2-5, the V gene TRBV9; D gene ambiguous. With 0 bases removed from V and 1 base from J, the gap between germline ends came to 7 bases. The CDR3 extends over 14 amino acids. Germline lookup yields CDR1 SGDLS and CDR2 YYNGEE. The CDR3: CASSVGVIQETQYF. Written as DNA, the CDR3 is TGTGCCAGCAGCGTAGGAGTCATCCAAGAGACCCAGTACTTC. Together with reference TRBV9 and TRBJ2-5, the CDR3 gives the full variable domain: DSGVTQTPKHLITATGQRVTLRCSPRSGDLSVYWYQQSLDQGLQFLIQYYNGEERAKGNILERFSAQQFPDLHSELNLSSLELGDSALYFCASSVGVIQETQYFGPGTRLLVL.

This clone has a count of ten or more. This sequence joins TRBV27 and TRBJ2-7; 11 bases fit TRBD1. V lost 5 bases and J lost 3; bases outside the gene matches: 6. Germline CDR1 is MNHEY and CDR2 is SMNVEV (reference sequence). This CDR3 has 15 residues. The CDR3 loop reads CASSPAGTGGYEQYV. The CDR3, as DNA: TGTGCCAGCAGTCCCGCGGGGACAGGGGGCTACGAGCAGTACGTC.

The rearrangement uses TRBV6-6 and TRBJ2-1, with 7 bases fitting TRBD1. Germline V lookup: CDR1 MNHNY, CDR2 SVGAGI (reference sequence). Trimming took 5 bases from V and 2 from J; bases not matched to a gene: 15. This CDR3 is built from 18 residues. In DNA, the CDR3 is TGTGCCAGCAGTCTTACTCCCCCGAGACAGGGCCCCTACAATGAGCAGTTCTTC. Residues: CASSLTPPRQGPYNEQFF.

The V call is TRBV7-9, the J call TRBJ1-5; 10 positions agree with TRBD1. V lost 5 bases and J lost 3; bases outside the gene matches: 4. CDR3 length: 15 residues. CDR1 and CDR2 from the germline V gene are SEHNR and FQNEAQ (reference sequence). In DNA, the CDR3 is TGTGCCAGCAGCCCCGGGACAGGGGACAATCAGCCCCAGCATTTT. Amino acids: CASSPGTGDNQPQHF.

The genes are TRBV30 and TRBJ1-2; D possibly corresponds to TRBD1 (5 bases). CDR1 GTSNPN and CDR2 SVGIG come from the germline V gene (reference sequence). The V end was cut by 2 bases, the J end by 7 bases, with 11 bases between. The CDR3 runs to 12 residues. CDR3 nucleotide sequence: TGTGCCTGGAGTATCCCAGGGTCTGGCTACACCTTC. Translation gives CAWSIPGSGYTF.

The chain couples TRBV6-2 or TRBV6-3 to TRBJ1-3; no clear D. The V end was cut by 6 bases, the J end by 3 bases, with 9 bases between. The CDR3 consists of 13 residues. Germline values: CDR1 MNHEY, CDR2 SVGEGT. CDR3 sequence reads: CASSPPGGNTIYF. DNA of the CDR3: TGTGCCAGCAGCCCCCCGGGTGGAAACACCATATATTTT.

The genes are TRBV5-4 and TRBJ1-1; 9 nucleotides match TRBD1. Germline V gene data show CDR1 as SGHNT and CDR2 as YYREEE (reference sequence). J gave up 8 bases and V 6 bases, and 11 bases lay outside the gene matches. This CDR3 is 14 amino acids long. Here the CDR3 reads CASTGQGLNGEAFF. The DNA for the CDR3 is TGTGCCAGCACCGGACAGGGGCTAAACGGGGAAGCTTTCTTT.

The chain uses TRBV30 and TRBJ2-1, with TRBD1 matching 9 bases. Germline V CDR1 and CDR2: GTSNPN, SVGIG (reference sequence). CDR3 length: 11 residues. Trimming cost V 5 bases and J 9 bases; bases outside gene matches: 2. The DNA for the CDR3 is TGTGCCTGGGGACAGGGGACTGAGCAGTTCTTC. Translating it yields CAWGQGTEQFF.

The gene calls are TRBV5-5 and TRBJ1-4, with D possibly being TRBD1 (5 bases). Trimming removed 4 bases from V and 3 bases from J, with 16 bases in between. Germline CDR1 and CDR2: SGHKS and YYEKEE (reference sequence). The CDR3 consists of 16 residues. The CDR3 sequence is CASSPDGAVSNEKLFF. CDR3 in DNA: TGTGCCAGCAGCCCGGATGGGGCAGTATCTAATGAAAAACTGTTTTTT.

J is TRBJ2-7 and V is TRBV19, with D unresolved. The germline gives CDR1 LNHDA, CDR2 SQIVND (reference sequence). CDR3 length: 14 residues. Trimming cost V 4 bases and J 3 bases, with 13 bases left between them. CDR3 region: CASSNQVLGYEQYF. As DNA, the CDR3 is TGTGCCAGTAGTAACCAGGTGTTGGGCTACGAGCAGTACTTC.

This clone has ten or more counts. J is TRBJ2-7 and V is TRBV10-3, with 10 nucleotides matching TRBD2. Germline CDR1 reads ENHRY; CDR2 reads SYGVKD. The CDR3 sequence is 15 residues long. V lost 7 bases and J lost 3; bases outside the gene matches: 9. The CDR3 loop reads CAITSGTSDDYEQYF. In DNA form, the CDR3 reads TGTGCCATCACCTCCGGGACTAGCGACGACTACGAGCAGTACTTC.

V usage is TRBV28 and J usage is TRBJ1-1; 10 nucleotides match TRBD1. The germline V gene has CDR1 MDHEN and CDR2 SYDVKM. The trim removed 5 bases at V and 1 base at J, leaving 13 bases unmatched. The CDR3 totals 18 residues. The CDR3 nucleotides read TGTGCCAGCAGTCCACAGTCCGGGACAGGGGTAGGGAACACTGAAGCTTTCTTT. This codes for CASSPQSGTGVGNTEAFF.

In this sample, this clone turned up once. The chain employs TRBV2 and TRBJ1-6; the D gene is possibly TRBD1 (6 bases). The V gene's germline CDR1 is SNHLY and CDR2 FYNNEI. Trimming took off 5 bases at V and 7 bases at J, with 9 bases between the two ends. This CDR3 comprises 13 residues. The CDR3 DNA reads TGTGCCAGCAGTACGGGACACAATTCACCCCTCCACTTT. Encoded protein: CASSTGHNSPLHF.

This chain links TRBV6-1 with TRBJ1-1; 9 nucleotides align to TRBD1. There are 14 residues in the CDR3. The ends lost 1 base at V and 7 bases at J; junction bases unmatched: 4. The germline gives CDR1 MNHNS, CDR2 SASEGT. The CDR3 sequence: CASSEVDRGVEAFF. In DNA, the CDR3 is TGTGCCAGCAGTGAAGTGGACAGGGGTGTTGAAGCTTTCTTT.

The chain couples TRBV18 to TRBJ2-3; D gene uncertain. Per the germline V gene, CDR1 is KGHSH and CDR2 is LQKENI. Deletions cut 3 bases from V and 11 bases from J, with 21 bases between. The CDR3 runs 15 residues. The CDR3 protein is CASSPGSASLAQQYF. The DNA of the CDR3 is TGTGCCAGCTCACCCGGCAGCGCTTCTTTGGCCCAGCAGTATTTT. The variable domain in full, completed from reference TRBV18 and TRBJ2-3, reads NAGVMQNPRHLVRRRGQEARLRCSPMKGHSHVYWYRQLPEEGLKFMVYLQKENIIDESGMPKERFSAEFPKEGPSILRIQQVVRGDSAAYFCASSPGSASLAQQYFGPGTRLTVL.

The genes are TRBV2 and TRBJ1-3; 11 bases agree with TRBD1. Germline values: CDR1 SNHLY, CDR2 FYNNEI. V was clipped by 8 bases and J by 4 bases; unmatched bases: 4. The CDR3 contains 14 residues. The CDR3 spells CASQGQGAGNTIYF. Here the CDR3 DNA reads TGTGCCAGCCAAGGACAGGGGGCGGGAAACACCATATATTTT.

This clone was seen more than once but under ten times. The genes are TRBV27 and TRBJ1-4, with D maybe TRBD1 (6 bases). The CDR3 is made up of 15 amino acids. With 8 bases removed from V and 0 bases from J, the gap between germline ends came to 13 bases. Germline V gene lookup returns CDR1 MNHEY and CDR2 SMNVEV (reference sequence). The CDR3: CASCQGLATNEKLFF. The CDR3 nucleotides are TGTGCCAGCTGTCAGGGGCTTGCAACTAATGAAAAACTGTTTTTT.

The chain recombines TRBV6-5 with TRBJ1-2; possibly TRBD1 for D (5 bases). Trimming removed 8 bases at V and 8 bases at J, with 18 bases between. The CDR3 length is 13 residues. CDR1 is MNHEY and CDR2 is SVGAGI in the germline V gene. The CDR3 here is CASRDPPTGGYTF. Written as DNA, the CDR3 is TGTGCCAGCCGCGATCCCCCAACAGGCGGCTACACCTTC.

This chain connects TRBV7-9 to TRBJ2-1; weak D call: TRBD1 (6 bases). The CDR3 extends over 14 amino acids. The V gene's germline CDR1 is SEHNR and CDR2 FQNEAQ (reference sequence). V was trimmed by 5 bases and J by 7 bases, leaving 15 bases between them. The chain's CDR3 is CASSRYQGNNEQFF. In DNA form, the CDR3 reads TGTGCCAGCAGCCGCTACCAGGGGAATAATGAGCAGTTCTTC.

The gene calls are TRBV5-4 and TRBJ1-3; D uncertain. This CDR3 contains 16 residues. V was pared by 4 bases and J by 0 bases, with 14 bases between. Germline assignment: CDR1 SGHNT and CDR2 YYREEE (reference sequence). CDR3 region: CASSQTHTSSGNTIYF. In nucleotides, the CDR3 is TGTGCCAGCAGCCAGACTCACACCTCCTCTGGAAACACCATATATTTT.

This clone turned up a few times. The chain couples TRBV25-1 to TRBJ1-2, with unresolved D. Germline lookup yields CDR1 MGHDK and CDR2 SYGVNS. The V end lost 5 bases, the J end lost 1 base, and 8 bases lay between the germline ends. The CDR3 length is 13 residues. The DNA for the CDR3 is TGTGCCAGCAGTCTCCAGGATAACTATGGCTACACCTTC. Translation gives CASSLQDNYGYTF.